The clone carrying this T cell receptor beta chain was observed many times. Its antigen is not identified. The sample comes from a study of T cells in Graves' hyperthyroidism and ophthalmopathy. Study-wide points: Stable hyperthyroidism and ophthalmopathy were separated using 13 V-J signatures.

Per germline, CDR1 DFQATT and CDR2 SNEGSKA (reference sequence). There are 15 residues in the CDR3. The ends lost 8 bases at V and 9 bases at J; junction bases unmatched: 13. Amplified regions were TCR beta CDR3 sequences from RNA transcripts. Researchers ran a first-round RT-PCR on the TCR CDR3 using the HTBI primer set. One entry per CDR3 protein, called by TCRdb with MiXCR from the multiplex PCR reads. Here the sample spans 400,000 to 500,000 distinct CDR3 sequences, approximately 15% being singletons. This TCR derives from a woman aged 18-30 years with Graves' hyperthyroidism. Input material: blood. The chain is built from TRBV20-1 and TRBJ2-1; TRBD2 agrees at 13 bases. The CDR3 reads CSTPPGLAGNGEQFF. The CDR3 nucleotides read TGCAGTACCCCACCGGGACTAGCGGGAAACGGTGAGCAGTTCTTC.